One sample yielded the 14 T cell receptor beta chains listed below, sequenced in a study of CD8+ T cells in alopecia areata (dated by TCRdb to the late 2010s). Libraries were prepared through the immunoSEQ multiplex PCR assay. To provide template for TCR sequencing, every sample had RNA extracted and reverse transcribed into cDNA. In TCRdb, the immuneACCESS table is reduced to in-frame sequences with V and J assigned. These tables do not hold every clone; where another copy was compared, an unresolved V gene accounts for under half, and the others remain unexplained. For this sample there are 150,000 or so clones; 50% to 65% appear just once. Less than 5% of the sample is taken by the ten largest. The sample taken for sequencing was CD4+ T cells sorted from blood. Every receptor here comes from a human donor in good health.

The rearrangement uses TRBV6-5 and TRBJ1-2, with 8 bases identical to TRBD1. The CDR3 has 15 amino acids. J lost 0 bases, V lost 5 bases, and 5 bases had no gene match. Germline CDR1 is MNHEY and CDR2 is SVGAGI. The DNA of the CDR3 is TGTGCCAGCAGTGGGGACAGGACCACTAACTATGGCTACACCTTC. Translating gives CASSGDRTTNYGYTF.

The V and J genes are TRBV9 and TRBJ2-1; the match to TRBD2 covers 8 bases. The CDR3 is 14 amino acids. V was pared by 2 bases and J by 7 bases, with 5 bases of the junction left unmatched. Germline V gives CDR1 SGDLS, CDR2 YYNGEE. CDR3 sequence (DNA): TGTGCCAGCAGCGTTACAGCGGGAGTGAATGAGCAGTTCTTC. This translates into CASSVTAGVNEQFF.

The chain employs TRBV7-9 and TRBJ1-1, with 8 bases lining up with TRBD1. V was clipped by 5 bases and J by 4 bases; unmatched bases: 6. Germline V gene sequence: CDR1 SEHNR, CDR2 FQNEAQ (reference sequence). CDR3 length: 14 amino acids. The CDR3 coding sequence is TGTGCCAGCAGCCCACAGGGGGAATTCACTGAAGCTTTCTTT. It encodes CASSPQGEFTEAFF.

This chain links TRBV7-9 with TRBJ1-2; weak D call: TRBD1 (6 bases). V was shortened by 5 bases and J by 7 bases, with 11 bases between the two germline ends. This CDR3 is built from 12 residues. CDR1 and CDR2 (germline): SEHNR, FQNEAQ (reference sequence). The CDR3 protein is CASSLGQLGYTF. DNA of the CDR3: TGTGCCAGCAGCCTTGGACAGCTTGGCTACACCTTC.

The chain couples TRBV29-1 to TRBJ2-5, with D possibly being TRBD2 (5 bases). The CDR3 extends over 11 amino acids. The germline V gene encodes CDR1 SQVTM and CDR2 ANQGSEA. V was trimmed by 7 bases and J by 7 bases, leaving 13 bases between them. CDR3 sequence reads: CSATEGVTQYF. CDR3 DNA sequence: TGCAGCGCCACCGAGGGAGTGACCCAGTACTTC.

V gene TRBV28 combines with J gene TRBJ2-4, with 7 bases fitting TRBD1. CDR3 length: 13 residues. Germline V gene sequence: CDR1 MDHEN, CDR2 SYDVKM. V gave up 7 bases and J gave up 8 bases; unmatched junction bases: 8. In nucleotides, the CDR3 is TGTGCCAGCACCCAGACAGGGACACACATTCAGTACTTC. Its translation: CASTQTGTHIQYF.

In this sample, this clone turned up a few times. The V and J genes are TRBV14 and TRBJ2-3; D call uncertain. The CDR3 length is 16 residues. CDR1 is SGHDN and CDR2 is FVKESK in the germline V gene. The V gene lost 4 bases and the J gene lost 4 bases, with 18 bases spanning the gap. The DNA for the CDR3 is TGTGCCAGCAGCCCCCAAACGTTTCAAAGGGCAGATACGCAGTATTTT. Translation gives CASSPQTFQRADTQYF.

The table lists this clone with a count of one. The chain is built from TRBV29-1 and TRBJ2-7, with a possible D match to TRBD1 (6 bases). Germline loops: CDR1 SQVTM, CDR2 ANQGSEA. The CDR3 covers 16 residues. V lost 0 bases and J 5 bases, leaving 20 bases between the germline ends. In DNA form, the CDR3 reads TGCAGCGTTGAAGATTTGAAACTAGGGGGTGGGAACGAGCAGTACTTC. Its translation is CSVEDLKLGGGNEQYF.

The rearrangement links TRBV30 to TRBJ2-1, with D possibly TRBD2 on 5 matching bases. V lost 3 bases and J lost 4, with 7 bases in between. Germline values: CDR1 GTSNPN, CDR2 SVGIG (reference sequence). CDR3 length: 12 amino acids. The CDR3, as DNA: TGTGCCTGGAGGTGGACTTACAATGAGCAGTTCTTC. Its translation: CAWRWTYNEQFF.

This clone was seen ten or more times. The gene calls are TRBV4-1 and TRBJ2-6; 12 bases line up with TRBD1. Germline CDR1 MGHRA, CDR2 YSYEKL. The CDR3 sequence is 19 residues long. V was pared by 3 bases and J by 2 bases, with 8 bases of the junction left unmatched. The CDR3 nucleotides are TGCGCCAGCAGCCAGAATCGGGACAGGGGGCGTGCTGGGGCCAACGTCCTGACTTTC. It codes for CASSQNRDRGRAGANVLTF.

In its sample, this clone was seen a few times. The chain is built from TRBV27 and TRBJ2-2; 9 positions match TRBD2. J was trimmed by 5 bases and V by 7 bases; bases with no gene match: 11. CDR3 length: 16 residues. Germline V lookup: CDR1 MNHEY, CDR2 SMNVEV (reference sequence). CDR3 loop: CASTQRGARETGELFF. DNA of the CDR3: TGTGCCAGCACTCAGCGGGGGGCGCGGGAAACCGGGGAGCTGTTTTTT.

This chain joins TRBV5-1 and TRBJ2-2; TRBD2 matches at 7 bases. Germline lookup yields CDR1 SGHRS and CDR2 YFSETQ. The CDR3 covers 15 residues. J lost 4 bases, V lost 4 bases, and 7 bases had no gene match. CDR3 nucleotides: TGCGCCAGCAGCCAAACGATAGCGGGCACCGGGGAGCTGTTTTTT. Translated: CASSQTIAGTGELFF.

This clone was seen a handful of times. The chain joins TRBV6-6 to TRBJ1-4, with D unresolved. This CDR3 is 14 amino acids long. Between the trimmed V and J ends, which lost 0 bases and 7 bases, there was a span of 9 bases. In germline, CDR1 is MNHNY, CDR2 SVGAGI (reference sequence). DNA of the CDR3: TGTGCCAGCAGTTACTCGACTCTTAGTGAAAAACTGTTTTTT. It codes for CASSYSTLSEKLFF.

CDR3 residues: CASSLGPVAYEQYF. Here the CDR3 DNA reads TGTGCCAGCAGCTTGGGCCCAGTTGCCTACGAGCAGTACTTC. V is TRBV5-6 and J is TRBJ2-7; D is ambiguous. Trimming took off 0 bases at V and 2 bases at J, with 9 bases between the two ends. The CDR3 sequence is 14 residues long. Germline lookup yields CDR1 SGHDT and CDR2 YYEEEE.